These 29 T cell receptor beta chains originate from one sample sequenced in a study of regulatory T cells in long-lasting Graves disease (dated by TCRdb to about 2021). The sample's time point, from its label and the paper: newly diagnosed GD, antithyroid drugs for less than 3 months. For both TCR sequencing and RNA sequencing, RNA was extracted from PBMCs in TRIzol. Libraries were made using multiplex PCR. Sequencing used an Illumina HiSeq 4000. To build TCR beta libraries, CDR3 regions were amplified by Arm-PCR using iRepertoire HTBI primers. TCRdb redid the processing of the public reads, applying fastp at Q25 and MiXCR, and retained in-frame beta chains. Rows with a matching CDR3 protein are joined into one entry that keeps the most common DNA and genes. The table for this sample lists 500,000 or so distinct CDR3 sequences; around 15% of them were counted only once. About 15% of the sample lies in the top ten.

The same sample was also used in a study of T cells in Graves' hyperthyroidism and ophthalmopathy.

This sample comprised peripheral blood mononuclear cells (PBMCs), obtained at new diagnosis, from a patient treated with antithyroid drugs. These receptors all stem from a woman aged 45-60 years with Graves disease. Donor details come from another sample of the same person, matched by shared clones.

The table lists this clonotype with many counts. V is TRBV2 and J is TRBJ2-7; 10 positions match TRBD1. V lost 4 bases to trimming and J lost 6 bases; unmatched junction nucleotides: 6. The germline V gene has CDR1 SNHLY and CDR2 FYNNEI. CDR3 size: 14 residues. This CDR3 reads CASSGGTGVAEQYF. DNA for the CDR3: TGTGCCAGCAGTGGAGGGACAGGGGTTGCCGAGCAGTACTTC.

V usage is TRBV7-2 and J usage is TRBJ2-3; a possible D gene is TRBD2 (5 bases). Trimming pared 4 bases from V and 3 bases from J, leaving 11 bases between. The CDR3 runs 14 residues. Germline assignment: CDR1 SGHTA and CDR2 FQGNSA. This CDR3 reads CASSSPGRTDTQYF. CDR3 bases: TGTGCCAGCAGCTCCCCGGGGAGAACAGATACGCAGTATTTT.

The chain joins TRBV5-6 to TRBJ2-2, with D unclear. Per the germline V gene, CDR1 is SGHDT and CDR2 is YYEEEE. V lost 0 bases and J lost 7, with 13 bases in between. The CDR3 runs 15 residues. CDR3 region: CASSLGNRINGELFF. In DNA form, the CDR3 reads TGTGCCAGCAGCTTGGGAAACAGAATTAACGGGGAGCTGTTTTTT.

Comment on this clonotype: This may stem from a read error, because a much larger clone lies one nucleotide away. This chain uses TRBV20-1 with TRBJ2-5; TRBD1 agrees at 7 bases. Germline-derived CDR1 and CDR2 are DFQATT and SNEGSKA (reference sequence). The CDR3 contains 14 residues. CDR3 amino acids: CSARAPTGEETQCF. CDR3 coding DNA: TGCAGTGCTAGAGCTCCTACAGGGGAAGAGACCCAGTGCTTC.

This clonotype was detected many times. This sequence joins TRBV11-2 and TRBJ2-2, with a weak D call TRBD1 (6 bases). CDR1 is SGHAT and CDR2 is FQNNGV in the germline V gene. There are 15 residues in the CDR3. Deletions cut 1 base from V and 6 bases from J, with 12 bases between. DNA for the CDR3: TGTGCCAGCAGCTTAGTCTCTGGACAGTCCGGGGAGCTGTTTTTT. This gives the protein CASSLVSGQSGELFF.

CDR3 protein: CASTWRSTEAFF. In nucleotides, the CDR3 is TGTGCCAGCACCTGGCGGTCCACTGAAGCTTTCTTT. The V and J genes are TRBV28 and TRBJ1-1; no reliable D call. Germline CDR1 is MDHEN and CDR2 is SYDVKM. V dropped 7 bases and J dropped 4 bases, with 10 bases sitting between them. The CDR3 is 12 residues long.

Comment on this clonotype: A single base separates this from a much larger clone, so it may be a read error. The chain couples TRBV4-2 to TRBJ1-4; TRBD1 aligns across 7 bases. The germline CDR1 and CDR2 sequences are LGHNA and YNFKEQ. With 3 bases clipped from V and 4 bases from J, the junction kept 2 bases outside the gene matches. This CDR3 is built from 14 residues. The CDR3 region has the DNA TGTGCCAGCAGCCAGGGACAGAATAATGAAAAACTGTTTTTT. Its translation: CASSQGQNNEKLFF.

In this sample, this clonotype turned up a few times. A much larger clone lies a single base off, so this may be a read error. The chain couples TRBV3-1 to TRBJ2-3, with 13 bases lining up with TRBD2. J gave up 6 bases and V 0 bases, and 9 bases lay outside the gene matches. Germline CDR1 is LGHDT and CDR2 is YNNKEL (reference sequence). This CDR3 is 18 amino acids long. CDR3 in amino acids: CASSQEKLAGGFGDTQYF. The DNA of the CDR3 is TGTGCCAGCAGCCAAGAAAAACTAGCGGGAGGGTTTGGGGATACGCAGTATTTT.

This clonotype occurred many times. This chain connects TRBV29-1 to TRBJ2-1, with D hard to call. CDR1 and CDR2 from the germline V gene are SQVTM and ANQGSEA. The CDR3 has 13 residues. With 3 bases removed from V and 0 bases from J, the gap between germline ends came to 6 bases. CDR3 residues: CSVEWSSYNEQFF. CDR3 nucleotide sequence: TGCAGCGTTGAGTGGAGCTCCTACAATGAGCAGTTCTTC.

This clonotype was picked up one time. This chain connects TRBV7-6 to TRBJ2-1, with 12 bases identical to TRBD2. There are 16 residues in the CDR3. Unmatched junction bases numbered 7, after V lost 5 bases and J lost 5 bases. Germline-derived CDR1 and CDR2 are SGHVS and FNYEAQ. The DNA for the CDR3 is TGTGCCAGCAGCCCGAGGACTAGCGGGACTCACAATGAGCAGTTCTTC. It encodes CASSPRTSGTHNEQFF.

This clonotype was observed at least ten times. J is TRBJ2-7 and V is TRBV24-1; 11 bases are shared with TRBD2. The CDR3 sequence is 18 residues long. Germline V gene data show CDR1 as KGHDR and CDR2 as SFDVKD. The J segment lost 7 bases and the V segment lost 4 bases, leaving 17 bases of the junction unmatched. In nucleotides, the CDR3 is TGTGCCACCAGTGAGGCCATCCCCGAACTAGCGGGAGTGGGTGAGCAGTACTTC. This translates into CATSEAIPELAGVGEQYF.

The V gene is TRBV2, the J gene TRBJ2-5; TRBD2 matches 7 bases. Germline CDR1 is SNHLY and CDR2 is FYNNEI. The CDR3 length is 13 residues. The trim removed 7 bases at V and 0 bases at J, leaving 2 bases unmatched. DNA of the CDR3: TGTGCCAGCATGGGAGGGGACCAAGAGACCCAGTACTTC. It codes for CASMGGDQETQYF.

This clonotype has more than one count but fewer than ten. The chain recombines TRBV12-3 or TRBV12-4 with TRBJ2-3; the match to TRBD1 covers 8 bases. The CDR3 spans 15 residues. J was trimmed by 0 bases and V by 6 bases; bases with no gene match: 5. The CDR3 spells CASSQDRVSTDTQYF. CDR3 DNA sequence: TGTGCCAGCAGCCAGGACAGGGTTAGCACAGATACGCAGTATTTT.

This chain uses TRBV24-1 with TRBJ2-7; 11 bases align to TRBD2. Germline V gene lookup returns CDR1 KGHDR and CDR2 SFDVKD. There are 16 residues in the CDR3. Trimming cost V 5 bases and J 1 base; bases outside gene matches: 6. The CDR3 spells CATSGFGTSGSYEQYF. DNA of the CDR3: TGTGCCACCAGTGGTTTCGGGACTAGCGGATCCTACGAGCAGTACTTC.

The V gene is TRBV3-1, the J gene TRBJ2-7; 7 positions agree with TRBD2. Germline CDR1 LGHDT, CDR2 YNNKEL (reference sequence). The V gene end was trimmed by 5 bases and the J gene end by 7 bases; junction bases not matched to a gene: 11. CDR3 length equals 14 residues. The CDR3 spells CASSRARRGWEQYF. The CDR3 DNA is TGTGCCAGCAGCAGGGCCAGGCGGGGGTGGGAGCAGTACTTC.

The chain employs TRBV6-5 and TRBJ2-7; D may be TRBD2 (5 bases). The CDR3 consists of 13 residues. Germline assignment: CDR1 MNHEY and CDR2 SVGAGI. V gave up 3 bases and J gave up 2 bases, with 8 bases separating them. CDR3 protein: CASSYRRAYEQYF. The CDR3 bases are TGTGCCAGCAGTTATAGGCGGGCCTACGAGCAGTACTTC.

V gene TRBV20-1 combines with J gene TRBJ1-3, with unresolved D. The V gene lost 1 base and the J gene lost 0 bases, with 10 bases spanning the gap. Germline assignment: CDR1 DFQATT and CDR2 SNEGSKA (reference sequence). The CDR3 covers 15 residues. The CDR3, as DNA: TGCAGTGCTAGAGTCCCATATTACTCTGGAAACACCATATATTTT. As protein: CSARVPYYSGNTIYF.

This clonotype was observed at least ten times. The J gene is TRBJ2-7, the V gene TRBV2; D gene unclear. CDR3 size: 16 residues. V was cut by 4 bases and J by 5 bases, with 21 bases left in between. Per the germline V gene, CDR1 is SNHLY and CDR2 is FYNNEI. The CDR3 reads CASSVGPGGLGHEQYF. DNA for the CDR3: TGTGCCAGCAGTGTAGGCCCGGGTGGATTAGGCCACGAGCAGTACTTC.

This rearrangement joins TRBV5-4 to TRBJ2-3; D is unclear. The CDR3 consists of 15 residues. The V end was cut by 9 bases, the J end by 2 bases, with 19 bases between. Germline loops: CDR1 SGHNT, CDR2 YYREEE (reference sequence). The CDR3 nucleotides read TGTGCCACCCAGGAAAGGTATTCTCTCACAGATACGCAGTATTTT. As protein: CATQERYSLTDTQYF.

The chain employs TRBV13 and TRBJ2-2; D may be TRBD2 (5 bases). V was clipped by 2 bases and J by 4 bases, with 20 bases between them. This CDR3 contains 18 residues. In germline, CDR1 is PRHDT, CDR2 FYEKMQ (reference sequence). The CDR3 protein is CASSLRFRGRQLTGELFF. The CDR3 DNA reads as TGTGCCAGCAGCTTAAGGTTTCGGGGTCGCCAGCTCACCGGGGAGCTGTTTTTT.

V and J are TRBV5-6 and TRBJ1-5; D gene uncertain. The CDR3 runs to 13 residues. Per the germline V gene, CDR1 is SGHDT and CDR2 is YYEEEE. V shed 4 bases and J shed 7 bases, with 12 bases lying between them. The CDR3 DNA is TGTGCCAGCAGCACGGGCCCGCTGCAGCCCCAGCATTTT. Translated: CASSTGPLQPQHF.

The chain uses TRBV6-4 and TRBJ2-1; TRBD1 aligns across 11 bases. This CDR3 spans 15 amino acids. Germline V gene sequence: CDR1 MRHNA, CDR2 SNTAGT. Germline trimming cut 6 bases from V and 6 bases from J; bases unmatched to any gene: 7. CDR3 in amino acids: CASSRGQGAFNEQFF. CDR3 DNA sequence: TGTGCCAGCAGCCGTGGACAGGGGGCATTCAATGAGCAGTTCTTC.

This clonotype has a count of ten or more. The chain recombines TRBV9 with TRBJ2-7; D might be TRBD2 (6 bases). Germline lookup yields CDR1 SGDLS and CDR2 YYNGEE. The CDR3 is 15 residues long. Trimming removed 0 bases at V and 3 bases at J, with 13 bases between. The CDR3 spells CASSVAAGSLYEQYF. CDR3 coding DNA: TGTGCCAGCAGCGTAGCTGCGGGATCTCTCTACGAGCAGTACTTC.

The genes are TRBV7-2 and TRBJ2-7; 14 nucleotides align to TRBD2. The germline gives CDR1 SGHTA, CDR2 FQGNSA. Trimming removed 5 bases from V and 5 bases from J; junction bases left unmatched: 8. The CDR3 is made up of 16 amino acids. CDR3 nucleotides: TGTGCCAGCAGCCCCATGGGGACTAGCGGGAGAAACGAGCAGTACTTC. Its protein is CASSPMGTSGRNEQYF.

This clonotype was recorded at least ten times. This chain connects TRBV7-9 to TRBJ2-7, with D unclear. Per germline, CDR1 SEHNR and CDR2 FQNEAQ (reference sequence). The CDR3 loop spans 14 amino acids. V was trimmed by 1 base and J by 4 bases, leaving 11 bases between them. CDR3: CASSLVGYEYEQYF. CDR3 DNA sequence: TGTGCCAGCAGCTTAGTGGGTTACGAATACGAGCAGTACTTC.

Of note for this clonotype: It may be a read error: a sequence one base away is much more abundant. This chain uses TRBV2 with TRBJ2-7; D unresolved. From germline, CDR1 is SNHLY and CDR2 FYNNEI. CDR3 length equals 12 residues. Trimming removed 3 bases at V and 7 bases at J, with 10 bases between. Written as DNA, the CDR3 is TGTGCCAGCAGTGACAGGATGTTTGAGCAGTACTTC. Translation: CASSDRMFEQYF.

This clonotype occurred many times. CDR3 sequence reads: CASSELGATDTQYF. The CDR3 nucleotides are TGTGCCAGCAGTGAGTTGGGGGCTACAGATACGCAGTATTTT. V is TRBV2 and J is TRBJ2-3; possible D gene TRBD1, 6 bases. This CDR3 has 14 residues. The germline V and J ends were trimmed by 3 bases and 3 bases, with 10 bases remaining between them. CDR1 is SNHLY, CDR2 FYNNEI, per germline.

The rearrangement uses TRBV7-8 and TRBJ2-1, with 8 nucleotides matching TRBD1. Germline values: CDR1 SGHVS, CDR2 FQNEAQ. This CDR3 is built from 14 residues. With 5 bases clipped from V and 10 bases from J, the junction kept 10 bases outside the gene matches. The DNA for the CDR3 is TGTGCCAGCAGCCCCTCGGAGGACAGGGCAGAGCAGTTCTTC. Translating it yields CASSPSEDRAEQFF.

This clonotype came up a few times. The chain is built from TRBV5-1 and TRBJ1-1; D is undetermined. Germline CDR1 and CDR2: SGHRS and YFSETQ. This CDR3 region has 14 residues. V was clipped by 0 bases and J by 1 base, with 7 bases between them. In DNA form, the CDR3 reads TGCGCCAGCAGCTTGGTTACGGCGAACACTGAAGCTTTCTTT. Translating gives CASSLVTANTEAFF.